These 12 T cell receptor beta chains were all obtained from the same sample, sequenced in a study of cytomegalovirus exposure and HLA in healthy donors. A multiplex PCR was run with 60 Vbeta primers and 13 Jbeta primers. The method was immunoSEQ multiplex PCR; TCRdb's version includes in-frame clones alone and lacks a portion of them. The repertoire includes about 110,000 clones, over 60% of them detected once, and roughly 2% sits in the top ten. Specimen: PBMCs. These receptors all stem from a woman in her twenties or thirties in good health and CMV-seronegative.

This clone was found once. This chain uses TRBV6-5 with TRBJ2-7, with 11 positions matching TRBD1. The CDR3 length is 15 residues. The V gene end was trimmed by 6 bases and the J gene end by 0 bases; junction bases not matched to a gene: 4. Germline V gene sequence: CDR1 MNHEY, CDR2 SVGAGI. The CDR3 DNA is TGTGCCAGCAGACCCGGACAGGGGGCCTCCTACGAGCAGTACTTC. Translated: CASRPGQGASYEQYF.

The chain links TRBV7-8 to TRBJ2-1, with TRBD2 matching 8 bases. Germline CDR1 reads SGHVS; CDR2 reads FQNEAQ. J lost 8 bases, V lost 8 bases, and 8 bases had no gene match. There are 13 residues in the CDR3. DNA for the CDR3: TGTGCCAGCGTGATAGCGGGATACGATGAGCAGTTCTTC. As protein: CASVIAGYDEQFF.

The CDR3 loop is CATSRDSRRGGEKLFF. DNA of the CDR3: TGTGCCACCAGCAGAGATAGTCGCAGGGGTGGTGAAAAACTGTTTTTT. The chain couples TRBV15 to TRBJ1-4, with a weak D call TRBD1 (6 bases). Germline loops: CDR1 LNHNV, CDR2 YYDKDF (reference sequence). V shed 0 bases and J shed 7 bases, with 15 bases lying between them. The CDR3 extends over 16 amino acids.

V gene TRBV7-9 combines with J gene TRBJ1-2; 8 bases are shared with TRBD1. The germline V gene has CDR1 SEHNR and CDR2 FQNEAQ (reference sequence). With 6 bases clipped from V and 2 bases from J, the junction kept 8 bases outside the gene matches. The CDR3 contains 15 residues. The CDR3 DNA reads as TGTGCCAGCAGTAAACAGGGGGGAAACAACTATGGCTACACCTTC. Its translation: CASSKQGGNNYGYTF.

The CDR3 DNA is TGTGCCAGTAGTATAACCGACTGGAGCTCCTACAATGAGCAGTTCTTC. This encodes CASSITDWSSYNEQFF. The gene calls are TRBV19 and TRBJ2-1; D is undetermined. Germline CDR1 LNHDA, CDR2 SQIVND (reference sequence). The CDR3 runs 16 residues. The V and J ends lost 2 bases and 0 bases respectively, with 11 bases between them.

The chain uses TRBV6-5 and TRBJ1-3; tentative D call: TRBD1 (5 bases). Per the germline V gene, CDR1 is MNHEY and CDR2 is SVGAGI. Trimming took off 6 bases at V and 0 bases at J, with 12 bases between the two ends. The CDR3 length is 15 residues. CDR3 in DNA: TGTGCCAGCAGGGGGGGACGGATCTCTGGAAACACCATATATTTT. It is translated as CASRGGRISGNTIYF.

The rearrangement links TRBV5-1 to TRBJ2-2, with 7 bases lining up with TRBD2. The junction had 2 bases not matched to a gene; V was cut back by 3 bases and J by 0 bases. Germline assignment: CDR1 SGHRS and CDR2 YFSETQ. The CDR3 runs 15 residues. CDR3 DNA: TGCGCCAGCAGCTATAGCGGGCCGAACACCGGGGAGCTGTTTTTT. This translates into CASSYSGPNTGELFF.

The chain couples TRBV28 to TRBJ1-2; 9 nucleotides match TRBD1. Trimming took 3 bases from V and 5 from J; bases not matched to a gene: 7. CDR3 size: 15 residues. Germline values: CDR1 MDHEN, CDR2 SYDVKM. In DNA form, the CDR3 reads TGTGCCAGCAGTTTCGACCCCGGGACAGGGTATGGCTACACCTTC. Amino acid sequence: CASSFDPGTGYGYTF.

The chain recombines TRBV15 with TRBJ1-2; a weak D match, TRBD1 (5 bases). Germline V lookup: CDR1 LNHNV, CDR2 YYDKDF (reference sequence). The CDR3 extends over 16 amino acids. The V end was cut by 0 bases, the J end by 2 bases, with 13 bases between. The CDR3 sequence is CATSRDYGGLNYGYTF. CDR3 DNA sequence: TGTGCCACCAGCAGAGATTACGGGGGTCTGAACTATGGCTACACCTTC.

The rearrangement links TRBV19 to TRBJ2-1, with 11 nucleotides matching TRBD2. V gave up 6 bases and J gave up 8 bases; unmatched junction bases: 12. CDR1 is LNHDA and CDR2 is SQIVND in the germline V gene (reference sequence). This CDR3 region has 16 residues. Here the CDR3 reads CASRSSGRLLADEQFF. The DNA of the CDR3 is TGTGCCAGTAGGTCTAGCGGGAGGCTCCTAGCGGATGAGCAGTTCTTC.

This clone came up once. This chain uses TRBV6-5 with TRBJ2-7; 10 bases fit TRBD1. Germline lookup yields CDR1 MNHEY and CDR2 SVGAGI. With V trimmed by 0 bases and J by 2 bases, 4 bases remained unmatched. The length of the CDR3 is 16 residues. CDR3 protein: CASSYSRGTGAYEQYF. CDR3 DNA sequence: TGTGCCAGCAGTTACTCGAGGGGGACAGGGGCCTACGAGCAGTACTTC.

Note on this clone: At one end, the junction sequence differs from germline, possibly due to a read error. The J gene is TRBJ2-1, the V gene TRBV28, with TRBD2 matching over 8 bases. CDR3 length: 16 amino acids. Germline values: CDR1 MDHEN, CDR2 SYDVKM. Here the CDR3 reads CTSASGSGGSYNEQFF. CDR3 DNA: TGTACCAGCGCCTCAGGCAGCGGGGGCTCCTACAATGAGCAGTTCTTC.